This T cell receptor (beta chain) was recovered during a study of T cell changes during pregnancy in multiple sclerosis. V lost 4 bases to trimming and J lost 4 bases, with 16 bases between them. The CDR3 consists of 15 residues. CDR1 GTSNPN and CDR2 SVGIG come from the germline V gene (reference sequence). This clone came up once. TCRdb keeps only in-frame clones here, not all; method: immunoSEQ multiplex PCR. The table has 75,000 to 80,000 clones, approximately 89% seen once. The receptor was isolated from a female donor with multiple sclerosis, enrolled in a pregnancy study. The V call is TRBV30, the J call TRBJ1-4, with D maybe TRBD1 (6 bases). Sequences were derived from peripheral blood, sampled before pregnancy. The CDR3 sequence: CAWNIRGRLNEKLFF. The CDR3 bases are TGTGCCTGGAACATCAGGGGACGGCTTAATGAAAAACTGTTTTTT. The whole variable domain, filled in from reference TRBV30 and TRBJ1-4, reads SQTIHQWPATLVQPVGSPLSLECTVEGTSNPNLYWYRQAAGRGLQLLFYSVGIGQISSEVPQNLSASRPQDRQFILSSKKLLLSDSGFYLCAWNIRGRLNEKLFFGSGTQLSVL.